This TCR beta chain is drawn from a study of T cells in Graves' hyperthyroidism and ophthalmopathy. Study information: Before any treatment, at initial diagnosis, peripheral blood was collected. General study points: Among clonotypes expanded in thyroid above 0.001, most were also found in blood.

Amplification of TCR beta CDR3 regions was performed using RNA transcripts as template. A first-round RT-PCR of the TCR CDR3 used the HTBI primer set. Each CDR3 protein is one row after TCRdb ran MiXCR on the multiplex PCR reads. The sample includes about 600,000 distinct CDR3 sequences, roughly 16% seen only once; the top ten take 3% to 4%. It was uncontrolled infection, other autoimmune disease, pregnancy or lactation that excluded patients. In germline, CDR1 is LGHDT, CDR2 YNNKEL (reference sequence). The CDR3 totals 18 residues. J gave up 7 bases and V 4 bases, and 15 bases lay outside the gene matches. This clonotype was seen at least ten times. What it binds is unknown.

The source material was blood. The chain combines TRBV3-1 with TRBJ2-1; 11 bases align to TRBD2. This receptor was taken from a woman aged 40 to 50 with Graves' ophthalmopathy. Here the CDR3 DNA reads TGTGCCAGCAGCCCCCCCTCCCCACTAGCGGGAGAGGGTAATGAGCAGTTCTTC. It codes for CASSPPSPLAGEGNEQFF.